The 14 T cell receptor beta chains reported below all come from one sample, sequenced in a study of blood T cells in healthy people across ages. A second PCR of 7 to 11 cycles used a sample-barcoded 5' primer and a J-beta primer mix. From the 5' RACE reads, TCRdb called clonotypes with MiXCR, one entry per CDR3 protein. The sample contains about 1.8 million distinct CDR3 sequences, around 48% of which appear only once. The source material was blood. The receptors shown here come from a woman aged 40 to 50 in good health.

The V gene is TRBV6-6, the J gene TRBJ1-6, with D possibly being TRBD1 (5 bases). The CDR3 has 15 residues. Germline-derived CDR1 and CDR2 are MNHNY and SVGAGI (reference sequence). V shed 5 bases and J shed 7 bases, with 15 bases lying between them. For the CDR3, the DNA is TGTGCCAGCAGTAATGCCGGCAGGGACAATTCACCCCTCCACTTT. This sequence encodes CASSNAGRDNSPLHF.

A single count supports this clonotype. The chain combines TRBV2 with TRBJ2-1; D gene uncertain. Germline-derived CDR1 and CDR2 are SNHLY and FYNNEI. CDR3 length: 12 residues. The germline V and J ends were trimmed by 6 bases and 8 bases, with 11 bases remaining between them. DNA for the CDR3: TGTGCCAGCAGGATACTGGGCCATGAGCAGTTCTTC. Translated, it gives CASRILGHEQFF.

This clonotype showed up many times. The rearrangement links TRBV7-2 to TRBJ2-1; 9 bases are a match to TRBD2. Germline lookup yields CDR1 SGHTA and CDR2 FQGNSA. V lost 6 bases to trimming and J lost 4 bases; unmatched junction nucleotides: 1. CDR3 length: 13 amino acids. CDR3 in DNA: TGTGCCAGCAGAGCGGGGGGTTACAATGAGCAGTTCTTC. Encoded protein: CASRAGGYNEQFF.

The chain employs TRBV7-3 and TRBJ2-5, with a possible D match to TRBD2 (5 bases). Germline assignment: CDR1 SGHTA and CDR2 FQGTGA. This CDR3 has 13 amino acids. Trimming pared 5 bases from V and 5 bases from J, leaving 12 bases between. The chain's CDR3 is CASSAASLETQYF. In DNA, the CDR3 is TGTGCCAGCAGCGCGGCTAGCTTGGAGACCCAGTACTTC.

The J gene is TRBJ2-5, the V gene TRBV14; 11 bases agree with TRBD2. This CDR3 contains 16 residues. V shed 4 bases and J 6 bases; nucleotides not matched to a gene: 10. Germline CDR1 reads SGHDN; CDR2 reads FVKESK. The DNA of the CDR3 is TGTGCCAGCAGCCCCCATTGGCTAGCGGGGGGTAAGACCCAGTACTTC. This sequence encodes CASSPHWLAGGKTQYF. Variable domain in full (rest from reference TRBV14 and TRBJ2-5): EAGVTQFPSHSVIEKGQTVTLRCDPISGHDNLYWYRRVMGKEIKFLLHFVKESKQDESGMPNNRFLAERTGGTYSTLKVQPAELEDSGVYFCASSPHWLAGGKTQYFGPGTRLLVL.

The chain joins TRBV6-1 to TRBJ2-7; a possible D gene is TRBD2 (7 bases). Looked up from germline, CDR1 is MNHNS and CDR2 is SASEGT. This CDR3 spans 17 amino acids. With 10 bases removed from V and 3 bases from J, the gap between germline ends came to 28 bases. As DNA, the CDR3 is TGTGCCATGCCTGGGATTTTAAAGCCGGGGGGCAACTACGAGCAGTACTTC. It yields the protein CAMPGILKPGGNYEQYF.

This clonotype turned up a few times. The rearrangement uses TRBV10-3 and TRBJ2-7; D is undetermined. Germline V gene lookup returns CDR1 ENHRY and CDR2 SYGVKD. This CDR3 has 15 amino acids. Trimming removed 2 bases at V and 6 bases at J, with 17 bases between. CDR3 sequence reads: CAISEELTGLPEQYF. CDR3 DNA sequence: TGTGCCATCAGTGAGGAGTTGACGGGTCTCCCCGAGCAGTACTTC.

This chain connects TRBV27 to TRBJ2-7; a possible D gene is TRBD2 (6 bases). V was shortened by 11 bases and J by 2 bases, with 19 bases between the two germline ends. The germline CDR1 and CDR2 sequences are MNHEY and SMNVEV (reference sequence). The CDR3 is 14 residues long. CDR3 in amino acids: CAAWAAGPAYEQYF. CDR3 coding DNA: TGTGCCGCGTGGGCGGCGGGGCCTGCCTACGAGCAGTACTTC.

This clonotype was observed many times. CDR3 coding DNA: TGCGCCAGCAGCTTGGCCATTGGGCGGGAACAAGAGACCCAGTACTTC. Protein sequence: CASSLAIGREQETQYF. V and J are TRBV5-1 and TRBJ2-5; tentatively, D is TRBD2 (6 bases). Germline CDR1 is SGHRS and CDR2 is YFSETQ. The CDR3 runs to 16 residues. The V end was cut by 0 bases, the J end by 2 bases, with 14 bases between.

This clonotype was detected only a few times. The chain recombines TRBV28 with TRBJ2-4; 7 bases line up with TRBD1. Germline CDR1 is MDHEN and CDR2 is SYDVKM. The junction had 8 bases not matched to a gene; V was cut back by 5 bases and J by 1 base. The CDR3 contains 16 residues. For the CDR3, the DNA is TGTGCCAGCAGTCTGACAGGGTTGGGGGCCAAAAACATTCAGTACTTC. Protein sequence: CASSLTGLGAKNIQYF.

The V gene is TRBV6-2 or TRBV6-3, the J gene TRBJ2-3; 7 bases are a match to TRBD2. The V segment lost 8 bases and the J segment 0 bases; nucleotides outside the gene matches: 11. The germline CDR1 and CDR2 sequences are MNHEY and SVGEGT. The CDR3 covers 16 residues. CDR3 bases: TGTGCCAGCGGGGGACTACCATCTCCTAGCACAGATACGCAGTATTTT. Translating gives CASGGLPSPSTDTQYF.

The V gene is TRBV4-1, the J gene TRBJ1-4; D call uncertain. Germline CDR1 MGHRA, CDR2 YSYEKL. The V end lost 1 base, the J end lost 5 bases, and 14 bases lay between the germline ends. The CDR3 spans 16 residues. The CDR3 loop reads CASSQAQEGGNEKLFF. CDR3 in DNA: TGCGCCAGCAGCCAAGCTCAAGAGGGTGGGAATGAAAAACTGTTTTTT.

The gene calls are TRBV28 and TRBJ2-3; 10 positions match TRBD2. Trimming took 8 bases from V and 6 from J; bases not matched to a gene: 17. Germline V gives CDR1 MDHEN, CDR2 SYDVKM. This CDR3 comprises 17 residues. CDR3 coding DNA: TGTGCCAGCCCCCCCCGCTCGGGACTAGCGTTCTGGGATACGCAGTATTTT. The encoded protein is CASPPRSGLAFWDTQYF.

This clonotype was recorded a few times. The J gene is TRBJ2-1, the V gene TRBV15, with D perhaps matching TRBD1 (6 bases). This CDR3 has 15 residues. The germline CDR1 and CDR2 sequences are LNHNV and YYDKDF (reference sequence). V dropped 2 bases and J dropped 6 bases, with 14 bases sitting between them. The chain's CDR3 is CATSRSNAGANEQFF. CDR3 sequence (DNA): TGTGCCACCAGCAGATCCAACGCAGGGGCCAATGAGCAGTTCTTC.